The clone carrying this T cell receptor beta chain was counted a few times. Its matching antigen is unknown. The CDR3 has 18 amino acids. Germline V gene data show CDR1 as KGHSH and CDR2 as LQKENI. The J segment lost 0 bases and the V segment lost 3 bases, leaving 8 bases of the junction unmatched. The entry originates in a study of early T cells in non-severe SARS-CoV-2 infection. Background on the study: Unpaired chains resulted from sequencing bulk RNA of unsorted whole blood. Study results and caveats: VDJdb matching skewed toward anti-spike CD8 responses, missing private and CD4 specificities.

Individual cDNA molecules received unique molecular identifiers during library preparation. TCRdb independently ran MiXCR on the 5' RACE reads; one entry per CDR3 protein. The sample has some 82,000 distinct CDR3 sequences, roughly 12% seen once. V usage is TRBV18 and J usage is TRBJ2-2; 9 positions match TRBD2. This sequence was found in an adult who was a healthcare worker with PCR-confirmed SARS-CoV-2 infection or an uninfected control (not recorded which). This specimen was whole blood, taken at baseline. CDR3 region: CASSPLATSGANTGELFF. The CDR3, as DNA: TGTGCCAGCTCACCTCTTGCGACTAGCGGAGCGAACACCGGGGAGCTGTTTTTT.